One sample yielded the 19 T cell receptor beta chains listed below, sequenced in a study of T cells in Graves' hyperthyroidism and ophthalmopathy. Template material for amplifying TCR beta CDR3 regions consisted of RNA transcripts. With the HTBI primer set, the TCR CDR3 went through a first round of RT-PCR. TCRdb called the multiplex PCR reads again in MiXCR, with one record for every CDR3 protein. The repertoire holds fewer than 450,000 distinct CDR3 sequences, with over 12% as singletons. Input material: blood. The receptor set was obtained from a man aged 50 to 59 with Graves' ophthalmopathy.

This clonotype was recorded a few times. CDR3 DNA: TGTGCCAGCAGCTTAAGAATTCAGGGGACAGGGGGTGTGGAGACCCAGTACTTC. Its protein product is CASSLRIQGTGGVETQYF. The chain employs TRBV27 and TRBJ2-5; TRBD1 matches at 11 bases. CDR1 and CDR2 (germline): MNHEY, SMNVEV (reference sequence). J gave up 5 bases and V 6 bases, and 17 bases lay outside the gene matches. The CDR3 is 18 amino acids.

At least ten counts were recorded for this clonotype. The chain combines TRBV30 with TRBJ1-1; D may be TRBD1 (5 bases). CDR1 and CDR2 (germline): GTSNPN, SVGIG (reference sequence). The CDR3 consists of 11 residues. Trimming shortened V by 3 bases and J by 3 bases, and 5 bases separated the two germline ends. CDR3 sequence reads: CAWRGDTEAFF. Here the CDR3 DNA reads TGTGCCTGGAGGGGGGACACTGAAGCTTTCTTT. The full variable domain, in which reference TRBV30 and TRBJ1-1 provide the parts outside the CDR3, is SQTIHQWPATLVQPVGSPLSLECTVEGTSNPNLYWYRQAAGRGLQLLFYSVGIGQISSEVPQNLSASRPQDRQFILSSKKLLLSDSGFYLCAWRGDTEAFFGQGTRLTVV.

This clonotype was seen a few times. V usage is TRBV7-8 and J usage is TRBJ2-1; 10 nucleotides match TRBD1. The CDR3 is made up of 14 amino acids. The germline V gene has CDR1 SGHVS and CDR2 FQNEAQ. Trimming at V came to 1 base and at J to 8 bases, leaving 2 bases not matched to a gene. DNA for the CDR3: TGTGCCAGCAGCTTAGGGACAGGGGGGTATGAGCAGTTCTTC. This sequence encodes CASSLGTGGYEQFF.

This clonotype was observed many times. The chain links TRBV27 to TRBJ2-5; TRBD2 matches 10 bases. The CDR3 is 16 residues long. The ends lost 10 bases at V and 5 bases at J; junction bases unmatched: 16. Per germline, CDR1 MNHEY and CDR2 SMNVEV (reference sequence). The chain's CDR3 is CATRFPSSGSGETQYF. In DNA, the CDR3 is TGTGCCACCCGATTTCCGTCTAGCGGGAGTGGGGAGACCCAGTACTTC.

This sequence joins TRBV9 and TRBJ2-2; D may match TRBD1 or TRBD2 (5 bases each). V was trimmed by 4 bases and J by 0 bases, leaving 16 bases between them. Germline V gene lookup returns CDR1 SGDLS and CDR2 YYNGEE. The CDR3 is made up of 17 amino acids. The chain's CDR3 is CASSTHMGVPNTGELFF. The CDR3 nucleotides read TGTGCCAGCAGCACCCATATGGGGGTCCCGAACACCGGGGAGCTGTTTTTT.

This clonotype was observed at least ten times. The V gene is TRBV3-1, the J gene TRBJ2-7; 7 bases are shared with TRBD2. V lost 4 bases to trimming and J lost 3 bases; unmatched junction nucleotides: 6. The CDR3 covers 14 residues. CDR1 LGHDT and CDR2 YNNKEL come from the germline V gene (reference sequence). CDR3 amino acids: CASSREGGIYEQYF. As DNA, the CDR3 is TGTGCCAGCAGCCGGGAGGGAGGGATCTACGAGCAGTACTTC.

This chain joins TRBV7-9 and TRBJ2-5; perhaps TRBD1 as D (9 bases). V was pared by 5 bases and J by 2 bases, with 24 bases between. In germline, CDR1 is SEHNR, CDR2 FQNEAQ (reference sequence). The CDR3 contains 18 residues. CDR3 amino acids: CASSNTGGASGGQETQYF. The CDR3 nucleotides are TGTGCCAGCAGCAACACAGGGGGCGCGTCGGGAGGGCAAGAGACCCAGTACTTC.

The chain employs TRBV6-1 and TRBJ2-5; either TRBD1 or TRBD2 may supply D (5 bases each). V was pared by 2 bases and J by 2 bases, with 9 bases between. The CDR3 runs 14 residues. The germline CDR1 and CDR2 sequences are MNHNS and SASEGT. The DNA of the CDR3 is TGTGCCAGCAGTGAACAGGGACGACAAGAGACCCAGTACTTC. Its protein product is CASSEQGRQETQYF.

As to this clonotype: The junction departs from the called germline gene at one end, perhaps through a read error. The chain combines TRBV20-1 with TRBJ2-3, with TRBD1 as a possible D gene (5 bases). This CDR3 spans 14 amino acids. Germline V gene sequence: CDR1 DFQATT, CDR2 SNEGSKA (reference sequence). The CDR3 sequence: CSAADRKGTDTQCF. The CDR3 DNA is TGCAGTGCTGCTGACAGAAAAGGCACAGATACGCAGTGTTTT.

This clonotype appeared many times. The chain links TRBV4-1 to TRBJ2-7; maybe TRBD2 (6 bases). Germline CDR1 and CDR2: MGHRA and YSYEKL. The CDR3 is made up of 15 amino acids. The ends were cut back, 4 bases at V and 4 bases at J, with 17 bases in the middle. Here the CDR3 DNA reads TGCGCCAGCAGCCCCGGGGGAAAGGGAGTTTACGAGCAGTACTTC. It specifies CASSPGGKGVYEQYF.

The V call is TRBV11-2, the J call TRBJ1-2; no firm D call. Per germline, CDR1 SGHAT and CDR2 FQNNGV. Trimming pared 5 bases from V and 4 bases from J, leaving 11 bases between. CDR3 length equals 13 residues. The CDR3 sequence: CASSPTNSYGYTF. The DNA of the CDR3 is TGTGCCAGCAGCCCGACGAATAGCTATGGCTACACCTTC.

This clonotype has at least ten counts. This sequence joins TRBV2 and TRBJ1-5; D gene unclear. Per the germline V gene, CDR1 is SNHLY and CDR2 is FYNNEI. The CDR3 runs to 14 residues. V was shortened by 3 bases and J by 6 bases, with 12 bases between the two germline ends. In DNA form, the CDR3 reads TGTGCCAGCAGTGAGGGGTTAGGTTCTCAGCCCCAGCATTTT. This gives the protein CASSEGLGSQPQHF. Drawing the rest from reference TRBV2 and TRBJ1-5, the complete variable domain is EPEVTQTPSHQVTQMGQEVILRCVPISNHLYFYWYRQILGQKVEFLVSFYNNEISEKSEIFDDQFSVERPDGSNFTLKIRSTKLEDSAMYFCASSEGLGSQPQHFGDGTRLSIL.

This clonotype showed up many times. J is TRBJ2-3 and V is TRBV3-1; TRBD2 matches at 8 bases. V lost 2 bases, J lost 2 bases, and 3 bases stayed unmatched. Germline CDR1 reads LGHDT; CDR2 reads YNNKEL (reference sequence). This CDR3 has 15 amino acids. The CDR3 loop is CASSQLAGSTDTQYF. The CDR3 DNA reads TGTGCCAGCAGCCAACTAGCGGGTTCCACAGATACGCAGTATTTT.

A note on this clonotype: Compared with germline, one end of the junction differs, possibly owing to a read error. This chain joins TRBV29-1 and TRBJ2-1; D gene uncertain. The germline V gene has CDR1 SQVTM and CDR2 ANQGSEA. The CDR3 contains 13 residues. CDR3 in DNA: TGCAGCGTTGAATTCGTGGGGTACAGTGAGCAGTTCTTC. Its translation is CSVEFVGYSEQFF.

Of note for this clonotype: A much larger clone lies one base from this, so it may be a read error. The CDR3 reads CGARASWNTEAFF. CDR3 DNA sequence: TGCGGTGCTAGGGCCAGCTGGAACACTGAAGCTTTCTTT. The V gene is TRBV20-1, the J gene TRBJ1-1; D is unclear. CDR3 length equals 13 residues. Per germline, CDR1 DFQATT and CDR2 SNEGSKA (reference sequence).

This clonotype was observed many times. The rearrangement links TRBV3-1 to TRBJ1-5; D unclear. CDR1 is LGHDT, CDR2 YNNKEL, per germline (reference sequence). This CDR3 contains 13 residues. Deletions cut 2 bases from V and 7 bases from J, with 9 bases between. CDR3 sequence: CASSQTAGQPQHF. CDR3 nucleotides: TGTGCCAGCAGCCAAACAGCCGGGCAGCCCCAGCATTTT.

The chain combines TRBV12-3 or TRBV12-4 with TRBJ2-7; no definite D call. The germline V and J ends were trimmed by 5 bases and 2 bases, with 10 bases remaining between them. The length of the CDR3 is 13 residues. CDR3 DNA: TGTGCCAGCAGTGGACCCAACACCTACGAGCAGTACTTC. This translates into CASSGPNTYEQYF.

This clonotype was detected ten times or more. V and J are TRBV30 and TRBJ2-1; TRBD1 is a possible D gene (6 bases). Germline loops: CDR1 GTSNPN, CDR2 SVGIG (reference sequence). The CDR3 sequence is 12 residues long. V lost 3 bases and J lost 9, with 12 bases in between. The CDR3: CAWSKTGIEQFF. The CDR3 coding sequence is TGTGCCTGGAGCAAAACAGGGATTGAGCAGTTCTTC.

This clonotype was recorded at least ten times. The rearrangement links TRBV13 to TRBJ2-2; unclear D gene. The ends were cut back, 5 bases at V and 6 bases at J, with 10 bases in the middle. In germline, CDR1 is PRHDT, CDR2 FYEKMQ (reference sequence). The CDR3 runs 13 residues. The CDR3 protein is CASSPILAGELFF. CDR3 in DNA: TGTGCCAGCAGCCCAATCCTCGCCGGGGAGCTGTTTTTT.